The present entry profiles one T cell receptor beta chain with its context. There is no known antigen for this receptor. No much larger clone exists at a distance of one base, and base qualities are not known. Receptors were amplified or captured by the immunoSEQ multiplex PCR assay. The clones in this table, taken by TCRdb from immuneACCESS, are in-frame only. Not every clone is retained; where verified, under half of the shortfall comes from an unresolved V gene, and the cause of the rest is unknown. The sample table records about 98,000 clones; under 95% of these occur just once. The ten largest clones capture approximately 2% of the sample. These data come from a study of T cell changes during pregnancy in multiple sclerosis (dated by TCRdb to between 2018 and 2020). General notes on the study: The study looked at changes in the T cell repertoire across pregnancy in women with multiple sclerosis.

From the cysteine through the phenylalanine, the CDR3 covers 14 amino acids. Of all the DNA, just the CDR3 is kept, 42 bases in frame from base 1. The CDR1 and CDR2 encoded by the germline V gene are MNHNS and SASEGT. Trimming removed 2 bases from V and 2 bases from J, leaving 9 bases between the germline ends. This receptor chain uses TRBV6-1 and TRBJ1-1; TRBD1 is perhaps the D gene, given 5 matching bases. Specimen: peripheral blood, collected after pregnancy. The clonotype originates from a female donor in good health, enrolled as a control in a pregnancy study. In nucleotide form, the sequence is TGTGCCAGCAGTGAACAGGGACTTAACACTGAAGCTTTCTTT. Its product reads: CASSEQGLNTEAFF.